These 2 T cell receptor beta chains were all obtained from the same sample, sequenced in a study of blood T cell repertoires in COVID-19. Clones were sequenced by immunoSEQ multiplex PCR, and TCRdb holds only the in-frame ones, with some missing. The sample lists around 77,000 clones, 65% to 80% occurring once. Material: peripheral blood. The receptors derive from a woman older than 75 with active or convalescent COVID-19.

V and J are TRBV3-1 (or the pseudogene TRBV3-2) and TRBJ1-1; D may be TRBD1 (6 bases). Germline values: CDR1 LGHDT, CDR2 YNNKEL (reference sequence). This CDR3 region has 15 residues. Trimming stripped 5 bases from V and 3 bases from J, with 16 bases between. In nucleotides, the CDR3 is TGTGCCAGCAGCATCTCCGGGGGGGCGGACACTGAAGCTTTCTTT. Its translation is CASSISGGADTEAFF.

The chain combines TRBV7-2 with TRBJ2-5, with a tentative D call TRBD1 (6 bases). The V end lost 2 bases, the J end lost 3 bases, and 10 bases lay between the germline ends. Germline V gene data show CDR1 as SGHTA and CDR2 as FQGNSA. The CDR3 contains 14 residues. CDR3 in DNA: TGTGCCAGCAGCTTAAGGAGACAGGAAGAGACCCAGTACTTC. Translated, it gives CASSLRRQEETQYF. The full variable domain, rest sourced from reference TRBV7-2 and TRBJ2-5, is GAGVSQSPSNKVTEKGKDVELRCDPISGHTALYWYRQSLGQGLEFLIYFQGNSAPDKSGLPSDRFSAERTGGSVSTLTIQRTQQEDSAVYLCASSLRRQEETQYFGPGTRLLVL.